Following are 28 T cell receptor beta chains from one sample sequenced in a study of T-cell reconstitution after alpha-beta-depleted transplantation in children. This sample's TCRbeta library carried unique molecular identifier barcodes. TCRdb fed the PCR reads into MiXCR, producing one record per CDR3 protein. Of some 6,000 distinct CDR3 sequences listed, 14% to 15% are singletons. Specimen: PBMCs, collected before TCRalphabeta/CD19-depleted stem cell transplant. These receptors originate from a boy aged 5 to 17 with acute lymphoblastic leukemia, due to receive a stem cell transplant.

By proportion, this clonotype is medium-sized. The J gene is TRBJ2-6, the V gene TRBV5-6; 7 positions match TRBD1. This CDR3 has 17 amino acids. J was trimmed by 0 bases and V by 4 bases; bases with no gene match: 7. Per germline, CDR1 SGHDT and CDR2 YYEEEE. CDR3 nucleotides: TGTGCCAGCAGCCCGGGACAGTGGAGCTCTGGGGCCAACGTCCTGACTTTC. Its protein is CASSPGQWSSGANVLTF.

This clonotype qualifies as medium-sized. This sequence joins TRBV7-2 and TRBJ1-5; D is unresolved. CDR1 SGHTA and CDR2 FQGNSA come from the germline V gene. Trimming pared 1 base from V and 6 bases from J, leaving 10 bases between. The CDR3 is 14 residues long. Here the CDR3 DNA reads TGTGCCAGCAGCTTAGGTGGGTATCGTCAGCCCCAGCATTTT. Translated: CASSLGGYRQPQHF.

Relative to its sample, this clonotype is medium-sized (0.01 to 0.1%). The chain has TRBV12-3 or TRBV12-4 and TRBJ1-3; D ambiguous. The V end lost 6 bases, the J end lost 3 bases, and 9 bases lay between the germline ends. CDR3 length equals 13 residues. CDR3 residues: CASSLRLGNTIYF. For the CDR3, the DNA is TGTGCCAGCAGCCTACGGCTTGGAAACACCATATATTTT.

This clonotype is labeled as medium-sized (0.01 to 0.1%). V gene TRBV7-6 combines with J gene TRBJ2-1, with 7 bases lining up with TRBD2. The germline CDR1 and CDR2 sequences are SGHVS and FNYEAQ. The CDR3 is made up of 16 amino acids. The ends lost 5 bases at V and 8 bases at J; junction bases unmatched: 15. DNA of the CDR3: TGTGCCAGCAGCGAGATCGTTGGGGGGGAGGCCGATGAGCAGTTCTTC. Translated, it gives CASSEIVGGEADEQFF.

In regard to this clonotype: A read error may produce the germline difference seen at one junction end. This sequence joins TRBV4-2 and TRBJ2-6; perhaps TRBD2 as D (6 bases). Germline V gene lookup returns CDR1 LGHNA and CDR2 YNFKEQ. The CDR3 extends over 17 amino acids. DNA for the CDR3: TGTGCCATCAGCCCGGGACTGCGGAGCTCTGGGGCCAACGTCCTGACTTTC. Its translation is CAISPGLRSSGANVLTF.

This clonotype was seen many times. CDR3 protein: CASSASTSGKYNEQFF. CDR3 in DNA: TGTGCCAGTAGTGCGTCTACTAGCGGGAAGTACAATGAGCAGTTCTTC. The chain carries TRBV19 and TRBJ2-1; 10 positions match TRBD2. V was pared by 5 bases and J by 4 bases, with 8 bases of the junction left unmatched. The CDR3 extends over 16 amino acids. The germline gives CDR1 LNHDA, CDR2 SQIVND (reference sequence). The complete variable domain, with remaining parts taken from reference TRBV19 and TRBJ2-1, reads DGGITQSPKYLFRKEGQNVTLSCEQNLNHDAMYWYRQDPGQGLRLIYYSQIVNDFQKGDIAEGYSVSREKKESFPLTVTSAQKNPTAFYLCASSASTSGKYNEQFFGPGTRLTVL.

This clonotype is medium-sized by share. The chain has TRBV5-1 and TRBJ2-7, with D perhaps TRBD1 (6 bases). The CDR3 has 16 residues. CDR1 is SGHRS and CDR2 is YFSETQ in the germline V gene. The V and J ends lost 0 bases and 1 base respectively, with 14 bases between them. The CDR3 DNA reads TGCGCCAGCAGCTTGGCCCTACGAGGGGGTTCCTACGAGCAGTACTTC. It encodes CASSLALRGGSYEQYF.

This clonotype was observed at least ten times. This chain links TRBV5-4 with TRBJ1-1; D remains ambiguous. CDR1 is SGHNT, CDR2 YYREEE, per germline (reference sequence). V was clipped by 4 bases and J by 0 bases, with 7 bases between them. This CDR3 is built from 13 residues. Here the CDR3 DNA reads TGTGCCAGCAGCCCTCTCATGAACACTGAAGCTTTCTTT. It codes for CASSPLMNTEAFF. Full variable domain (remainder filled in from reference TRBV5-4 and TRBJ1-1): ETGVTQSPTHLIKTRGQQVTLRCSSQSGHNTVSWYQQALGQGPQFIFQYYREEENGRGNFPPRFSGLQFPNYSSELNVNALELDDSALYLCASSPLMNTEAFFGQGTRLTVV.

This clonotype is labeled medium-sized. The chain uses TRBV11-2 and TRBJ2-5, with TRBD2 matching over 9 bases. The CDR3 is made up of 16 amino acids. Germline loops: CDR1 SGHAT, CDR2 FQNNGV. V was pared by 5 bases and J by 0 bases, with 7 bases of the junction left unmatched. The CDR3 DNA is TGTGCCAGCAGCGCAACTAGCGGGCCGTACCAAGAGACCCAGTACTTC. Protein sequence: CASSATSGPYQETQYF.

In its sample, this clonotype is medium-sized. This chain links TRBV18 with TRBJ2-7, with 12 nucleotides matching TRBD1. CDR1 is KGHSH, CDR2 LQKENI, per germline. J was trimmed by 7 bases and V by 1 base; bases with no gene match: 5. This CDR3 is 15 amino acids long. The CDR3 spells CASSPLGQGAWEQYF. As DNA, the CDR3 is TGTGCCAGCTCACCACTGGGACAGGGGGCTTGGGAGCAGTACTTC. Full variable domain (missing parts from reference TRBV18 and TRBJ2-7): NAGVMQNPRHLVRRRGQEARLRCSPMKGHSHVYWYRQLPEEGLKFMVYLQKENIIDESGMPKERFSAEFPKEGPSILRIQQVVRGDSAAYFCASSPLGQGAWEQYFGPGTRLTVT.

This clonotype is medium-sized by share. The genes are TRBV6-5 and TRBJ1-5; a possible D gene is TRBD1 (5 bases). Germline V gives CDR1 MNHEY, CDR2 SVGAGI. This CDR3 spans 14 amino acids. V shed 0 bases and J shed 4 bases, with 7 bases lying between them. Here the CDR3 reads CASSYSGGNQPQHF. The CDR3 region has the DNA TGTGCCAGCAGTTACTCTGGGGGGAATCAGCCCCAGCATTTT.

V usage is TRBV19 and J usage is TRBJ1-2; 9 positions match TRBD1. This CDR3 has 18 amino acids. CDR1 and CDR2 (germline): LNHDA, SQIVND (reference sequence). J gave up 6 bases and V 6 bases, and 20 bases lay outside the gene matches. The CDR3 region is CASRSEGTGSRIGHGYTF. The CDR3 coding sequence is TGTGCCAGTAGATCGGAGGGGACAGGGTCAAGAATTGGTCATGGCTACACCTTC.

This clonotype was detected ten times or more. The rearrangement joins TRBV7-9 to TRBJ2-3; D may be TRBD1 (6 bases). This CDR3 has 16 amino acids. Between the trimmed V and J ends, which lost 0 bases and 4 bases, there was a span of 14 bases. In germline, CDR1 is SEHNR, CDR2 FQNEAQ (reference sequence). The DNA for the CDR3 is TGTGCCAGCAGCTTAGCTCCCGGACAGTACGCAGATACGCAGTATTTT. Its protein is CASSLAPGQYADTQYF.

Relative to its sample, this clonotype is medium-sized. CDR3 region: CASRLTSGGSTDTQYF. The CDR3 coding sequence is TGCGCCAGCAGGCTTACTAGCGGGGGAAGCACAGATACGCAGTATTTT. This sequence joins TRBV5-1 and TRBJ2-3; 11 bases agree with TRBD2. Trimming cost V 5 bases and J 0 bases; bases outside gene matches: 5. Germline V CDR1 and CDR2: SGHRS, YFSETQ. CDR3 size: 16 residues.

This clonotype is labeled medium-sized. This chain connects TRBV6-5 to TRBJ2-7; perhaps TRBD1 as D (5 bases). Germline lookup yields CDR1 MNHEY and CDR2 SVGAGI. V was cut by 5 bases and J by 0 bases, with 14 bases left in between. The CDR3 is made up of 15 amino acids. The CDR3 DNA is TGTGCCAGCAGTACCCGAAACAGGAACTCCTACGAGCAGTACTTC. Amino acids: CASSTRNRNSYEQYF.

By frequency in the sample, this clonotype is medium-sized. V is TRBV7-9 and J is TRBJ2-6; D ambiguous. The V gene lost 5 bases and the J gene lost 1 base, with 9 bases spanning the gap. From germline, CDR1 is SEHNR and CDR2 FQNEAQ (reference sequence). CDR3 length: 15 residues. The CDR3 nucleotides read TGTGCCAGCAGCGTTACAGAATCTGGGGCCAACGTCCTGACTTTC. Translating gives CASSVTESGANVLTF. The whole variable domain, remainder taken from reference TRBV7-9 and TRBJ2-6, is DTGVSQNPRHKITKRGQNVTFRCDPISEHNRLYWYRQTLGQGPEFLTYFQNEAQLEKSRLLSDRFSAERPKGSFSTLEIQRTEQGDSAMYLCASSVTESGANVLTFGAGSRLTVL.

This clonotype occurred many times. The CDR3 loop is CASSITSGDYEQYF. CDR3 nucleotide sequence: TGTGCCAGTAGTATTACCTCAGGGGACTACGAGCAGTACTTC. V is TRBV19 and J is TRBJ2-7; perhaps TRBD1 as D (6 bases). This CDR3 has 14 amino acids. Trimming removed 3 bases from V and 3 bases from J, with 12 bases in between. Germline V gives CDR1 LNHDA, CDR2 SQIVND (reference sequence).

This clonotype was counted a few times. The gene calls are TRBV4-2 and TRBJ2-2, with D possibly being TRBD2 (5 bases). Germline lookup yields CDR1 LGHNA and CDR2 YNFKEQ. The CDR3 totals 16 residues. Trimming shortened V by 0 bases and J by 5 bases, and 13 bases separated the two germline ends. Written as DNA, the CDR3 is TGTGCCAGCAGCCAAGAGGTTTCTGTAGCGACCGGGGAGCTGTTTTTT. This sequence encodes CASSQEVSVATGELFF.

V and J are TRBV7-9 and TRBJ1-4, with D uncertain. The CDR3 covers 14 residues. CDR1 is SEHNR, CDR2 FQNEAQ, per germline (reference sequence). V was shortened by 5 bases and J by 8 bases, with 15 bases between the two germline ends. CDR3 residues: CASSPGIPYEKLFF. The CDR3 DNA is TGTGCCAGCAGCCCCGGGATCCCCTACGAAAAACTGTTTTTT.

This clonotype is termed medium-sized. The V and J genes are TRBV11-2 and TRBJ2-3; TRBD2 matches 8 bases. V lost 7 bases and J lost 2; bases outside the gene matches: 2. The CDR3 runs to 13 residues. Germline V gene lookup returns CDR1 SGHAT and CDR2 FQNNGV. Here the CDR3 reads CASIAGLTDTQYF. The CDR3 DNA follows: TGTGCCAGCATAGCGGGACTCACAGATACGCAGTATTTT. The whole variable domain, remainder taken from reference TRBV11-2 and TRBJ2-3, is EAGVAQSPRYKIIEKRQSVAFWCNPISGHATLYWYQQILGQGPKLLIQFQNNGVVDDSQLPKDRFSAERLKGVDSTLKIQPAKLEDSAVYLCASIAGLTDTQYFGPGTRLTVL.

This clonotype is deemed medium-sized. The rearrangement joins TRBV20-1 to TRBJ1-5; TRBD1 matches 7 bases. Germline CDR1 DFQATT, CDR2 SNEGSKA (reference sequence). The CDR3 covers 12 residues. Trimming removed 6 bases from V and 5 bases from J; junction bases left unmatched: 4. DNA for the CDR3: TGCAGTGCGACAGGGCTCCATCAGCCCCAGCATTTT. This sequence encodes CSATGLHQPQHF.

The sample holds one count of this clonotype. An end of the junction does not agree with germline; a read error may underlie this. This sequence joins TRBV20-1 and TRBJ2-2, with 9 bases aligning to TRBD2. This CDR3 is built from 15 residues. Germline lookup yields CDR1 DFQATT and CDR2 SNEGSKA (reference sequence). CDR3 protein: CSDKRLAENTGELSF. DNA for the CDR3: TGCAGTGATAAACGACTAGCGGAGAACACCGGGGAGCTGTCTTTT.

This clonotype has only a few counts. The CDR3 reads CASSLVAGQPQHF. DNA for the CDR3: TGTGCCAGCAGCTTGGTCGCTGGTCAGCCCCAGCATTTT. This chain links TRBV7-8 with TRBJ1-5; D is undetermined. Trimming left V 3 bases short and J 6 bases short, with 9 bases between. The CDR3 extends over 13 amino acids. Germline V gene sequence: CDR1 SGHVS, CDR2 FQNEAQ.

This clonotype rates as medium-sized. This chain uses TRBV12-3 or TRBV12-4 with TRBJ1-4; 7 bases are a match to TRBD1. V shed 5 bases and J 7 bases; nucleotides not matched to a gene: 10. The CDR3 runs 15 residues. CDR3 DNA: TGTGCCAGCAGTACCCAGACAGGGATTGGTGAAAAACTGTTTTTT. The encoded protein is CASSTQTGIGEKLFF.

Only a few counts were recorded for this clonotype. The chain has TRBV5-6 and TRBJ2-6; perhaps D is TRBD1 or TRBD2 (5 bases each). Trimming took off 4 bases at V and 0 bases at J, with 14 bases between the two ends. Germline V lookup: CDR1 SGHDT, CDR2 YYEEEE. The CDR3 totals 17 residues. The DNA of the CDR3 is TGTGCCAGCAGCCCGGGGCAGCGGAGCTCTGGGGCCAACGTCCTGACTTTC. Translated, it gives CASSPGQRSSGANVLTF.

This clonotype is classed as medium-sized. The chain combines TRBV7-2 with TRBJ1-2, with 7 bases aligning to TRBD1. Per germline, CDR1 SGHTA and CDR2 FQGNSA. The CDR3 runs 14 residues. The V segment lost 1 base and the J segment 8 bases; nucleotides outside the gene matches: 7. DNA for the CDR3: TGTGCCAGCAGCTTAGTTGTCTTGGACAGGGGCTACACCTTC. It encodes CASSLVVLDRGYTF.

This clonotype is labeled medium-sized. The rearrangement joins TRBV3-1 to TRBJ1-5; maybe TRBD1 (5 bases). CDR1 and CDR2 (germline): LGHDT, YNNKEL (reference sequence). The CDR3 is 14 amino acids. The ends were cut back, 3 bases at V and 1 base at J, with 7 bases in the middle. For the CDR3, the DNA is TGTGCCAGCAGCCAGGCAGGGAGCAATCAGCCCCAGCATTTT. Protein: CASSQAGSNQPQHF. The variable domain in full, with the rest retrieved from reference TRBV3-1 and TRBJ1-5, is DTAVSQTPKYLVTQMGNDKSIKCEQNLGHDTMYWYKQDSKKFLKIMFSYNNKELIINETVPNRFSPKSPDKAHLNLHINSLELGDSAVYFCASSQAGSNQPQHFGDGTRLSIL.

J is TRBJ2-2 and V is TRBV19; D remains ambiguous. Trimming pared 11 bases from V and 2 bases from J, leaving 18 bases between. This CDR3 contains 15 residues. Per germline, CDR1 LNHDA and CDR2 SQIVND (reference sequence). The CDR3 DNA follows: TGTGCCTCATTAGGTGGGCTTCACAACACCGGGGAGCTGTTTTTT. Amino acids: CASLGGLHNTGELFF.